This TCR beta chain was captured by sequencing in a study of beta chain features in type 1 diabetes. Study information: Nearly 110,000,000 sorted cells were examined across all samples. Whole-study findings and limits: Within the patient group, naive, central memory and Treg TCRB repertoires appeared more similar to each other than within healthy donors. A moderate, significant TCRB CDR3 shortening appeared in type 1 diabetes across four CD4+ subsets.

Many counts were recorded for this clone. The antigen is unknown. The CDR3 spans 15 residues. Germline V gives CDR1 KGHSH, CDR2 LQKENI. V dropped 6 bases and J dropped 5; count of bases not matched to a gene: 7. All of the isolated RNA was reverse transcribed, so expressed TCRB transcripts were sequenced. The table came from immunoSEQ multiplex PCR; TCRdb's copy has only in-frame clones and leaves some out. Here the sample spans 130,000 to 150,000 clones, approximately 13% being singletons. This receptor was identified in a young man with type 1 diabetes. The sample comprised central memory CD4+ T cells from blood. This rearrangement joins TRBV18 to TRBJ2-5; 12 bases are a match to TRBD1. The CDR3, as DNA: TGTGCCAGCTCGTCGGGACAGGGGGCGATCGAGACCCAGTACTTC. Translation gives CASSSGQGAIETQYF.